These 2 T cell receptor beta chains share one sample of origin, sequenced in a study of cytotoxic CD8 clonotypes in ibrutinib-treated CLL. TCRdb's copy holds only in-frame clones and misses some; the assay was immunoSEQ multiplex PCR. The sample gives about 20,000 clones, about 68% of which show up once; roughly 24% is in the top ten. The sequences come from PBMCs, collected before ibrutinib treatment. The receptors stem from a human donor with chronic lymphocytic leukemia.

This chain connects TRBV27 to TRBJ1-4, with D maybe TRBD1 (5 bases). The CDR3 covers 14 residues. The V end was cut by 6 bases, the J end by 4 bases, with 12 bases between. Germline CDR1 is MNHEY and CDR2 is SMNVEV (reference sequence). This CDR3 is CASSPGGFNEKLFF. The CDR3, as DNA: TGTGCCAGCAGCCCCGGGGGGTTTAATGAAAAACTGTTTTTT.

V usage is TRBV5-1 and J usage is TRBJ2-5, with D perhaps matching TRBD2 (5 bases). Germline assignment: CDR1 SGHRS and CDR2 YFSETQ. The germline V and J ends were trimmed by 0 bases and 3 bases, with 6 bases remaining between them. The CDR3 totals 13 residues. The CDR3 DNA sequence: TGCGCCAGCAGCTTGGGAGGGAAAGAGACCCAGTACTTC. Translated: CASSLGGKETQYF.